The next 20 T cell receptor beta chains were all read from a single sample in a study of cytomegalovirus exposure and HLA in healthy donors (dated by TCRdb to 2015 to 2018). Receptors were amplified or captured by the immunoSEQ multiplex PCR assay. A mixture of 60 forward primers for TCR Vbeta segments and 13 reverse primers for TCR Jbeta segments was used in the multiplex PCR. In TCRdb, the immuneACCESS table is reduced to in-frame sequences with V and J assigned. These tables do not hold every clone; where another copy was compared, an unresolved V gene accounts for under half, and the others remain unexplained. Recorded for this sample are about 130,000 clones; approximately 82% of them occurred a single time. The ten most abundant clones make up approximately 3% of the sample. Source material: PBMCs. The receptors were sampled from a boy aged 2 to 10 in good health and CMV-seronegative.

The chain uses TRBV14 and TRBJ2-1; D might be TRBD2 (5 bases). Germline CDR1 reads SGHDN; CDR2 reads FVKESK. With 4 bases removed from V and 10 bases from J, the gap between germline ends came to 17 bases. The CDR3 has 14 residues. The CDR3 region is CASSPTRVGTEQFF. The CDR3 DNA reads as TGTGCCAGCAGCCCTACGAGGGTGGGAACGGAGCAGTTCTTC.

The chain combines TRBV19 with TRBJ1-1; D remains ambiguous. The germline CDR1 and CDR2 sequences are LNHDA and SQIVND (reference sequence). CDR3 length equals 15 residues. V was pared by 6 bases and J by 2 bases, with 16 bases between. CDR3 sequence (DNA): TGTGCCAGTAGAAGAGAGCAGACTACCAACACTGAAGCTTTCTTT. Translated, it gives CASRREQTTNTEAFF.

Only one count was recorded for this clone. The rearrangement joins TRBV9 to TRBJ2-1; 10 bases match TRBD1. Germline lookup yields CDR1 SGDLS and CDR2 YYNGEE. CDR3 length: 16 residues. The V and J ends lost 5 bases and 1 base, in that order; junction bases with no gene match: 6. The CDR3 region has the DNA TGTGCCAGCAGTCGTCCGGGACAGGGGTCCTACAATGAGCAGTTCTTC. It yields the protein CASSRPGQGSYNEQFF.

The chain links TRBV30 to TRBJ1-4; 8 nucleotides align to TRBD1. Germline loops: CDR1 GTSNPN, CDR2 SVGIG (reference sequence). This CDR3 spans 14 amino acids. V shed 1 base, J shed 8 bases, and the junction held 6 bases outside the gene matches. CDR3 region: CAWSGDRGIEKLFF. The CDR3 DNA reads TGTGCCTGGAGTGGAGACAGGGGAATCGAAAAACTGTTTTTT.

The gene calls are TRBV19 and TRBJ1-2, with a tentative D call TRBD1 (5 bases). This CDR3 has 15 residues. V was shortened by 5 bases and J by 3 bases, with 16 bases between the two germline ends. The germline CDR1 and CDR2 sequences are LNHDA and SQIVND (reference sequence). CDR3 region: CASSGSGGLDYGYTF. The CDR3 nucleotides are TGTGCCAGTAGTGGCTCGGGGGGGTTGGACTATGGCTACACCTTC.

This clone showed up just once. The chain joins TRBV5-6 to TRBJ2-2; perhaps TRBD1 as D (5 bases). V lost 0 bases and J 5 bases, leaving 14 bases between the germline ends. This CDR3 spans 16 amino acids. CDR1 and CDR2 (germline): SGHDT, YYEEEE. The CDR3 loop is CASSLAGREVTGELFF. Written as DNA, the CDR3 is TGTGCCAGCAGCTTGGCTGGCAGGGAAGTAACCGGGGAGCTGTTTTTT.

J is TRBJ2-1 and V is TRBV4-1, with 11 nucleotides matching TRBD2. The CDR3 contains 15 residues. CDR1 and CDR2 from the germline V gene are MGHRA and YSYEKL. V shed 0 bases and J 10 bases; nucleotides not matched to a gene: 5. The DNA for the CDR3 is TGCGCCAGCAGCCAAGATTGGCTAGCGGGGGGAGAGCAGTTCTTC. Amino acids: CASSQDWLAGGEQFF.

CDR3 amino acids: CAWSGDSYGYTF. CDR3 sequence (DNA): TGTGCCTGGAGTGGAGACAGCTATGGCTACACCTTC. This chain links TRBV30 with TRBJ1-2, with a tentative D call TRBD1 (5 bases). V dropped 1 base and J dropped 4 bases, with 7 bases sitting between them. Germline lookup yields CDR1 GTSNPN and CDR2 SVGIG (reference sequence). The CDR3 length is 12 residues. The complete variable domain, with remaining parts taken from reference TRBV30 and TRBJ1-2, reads SQTIHQWPATLVQPVGSPLSLECTVEGTSNPNLYWYRQAAGRGLQLLFYSVGIGQISSEVPQNLSASRPQDRQFILSSKKLLLSDSGFYLCAWSGDSYGYTFGSGTRLTVV.

The count of this clone is one. This chain connects TRBV20-1 to TRBJ2-1; tentatively, D is TRBD1 (6 bases). This CDR3 comprises 11 residues. Trimming pared 6 bases from V and 10 bases from J, leaving 13 bases between. The germline V gene has CDR1 DFQATT and CDR2 SNEGSKA (reference sequence). CDR3 sequence reads: CSALVGAEQFF. DNA of the CDR3: TGCAGTGCCCTAGTGGGGGCCGAGCAGTTCTTC.

The V gene is TRBV7-9, the J gene TRBJ1-1, with unresolved D. The germline gives CDR1 SEHNR, CDR2 FQNEAQ (reference sequence). CDR3 length: 14 residues. Trimming stripped 5 bases from V and 2 bases from J, with 12 bases between. The CDR3 sequence is CASSHNGPNTEAFF. For the CDR3, the DNA is TGTGCCAGCAGCCATAATGGGCCAAACACTGAAGCTTTCTTT.

This clone was seen once. The rearrangement joins TRBV18 to TRBJ1-3, with 7 bases that match TRBD1. The CDR3 totals 15 residues. CDR1 and CDR2 from the germline V gene are KGHSH and LQKENI. Trimming took 3 bases from V and 4 from J; bases not matched to a gene: 6. CDR3 DNA: TGTGCCAGCTCACCCGACAGGGCCTTCGGAAACACCATATATTTT. Protein: CASSPDRAFGNTIYF. Variable domain in full (rest from reference TRBV18 and TRBJ1-3): NAGVMQNPRHLVRRRGQEARLRCSPMKGHSHVYWYRQLPEEGLKFMVYLQKENIIDESGMPKERFSAEFPKEGPSILRIQQVVRGDSAAYFCASSPDRAFGNTIYFGEGSWLTVV.

V gene TRBV5-1 combines with J gene TRBJ2-3; a weak D match, TRBD2 (6 bases). Trimming shortened V by 4 bases and J by 4 bases, and 13 bases separated the two germline ends. The CDR3 extends over 14 amino acids. Germline-derived CDR1 and CDR2 are SGHRS and YFSETQ. For the CDR3, the DNA is TGCGCCAGCAGCCCTGTGGGAGGAGCAGATACGCAGTATTTT. Its protein product is CASSPVGGADTQYF.

The chain couples TRBV7-2 to TRBJ2-7; unclear D gene. The CDR3 is made up of 13 amino acids. Trimming left V 1 base short and J 8 bases short, with 12 bases between. Germline assignment: CDR1 SGHTA and CDR2 FQGNSA. Here the CDR3 DNA reads TGTGCCAGCAGCTTAGACCACGGGTATAAGCAGTACTTC. Its translation is CASSLDHGYKQYF.

The chain uses TRBV2 and TRBJ1-4, with a weak D call TRBD1 (5 bases). The germline gives CDR1 SNHLY, CDR2 FYNNEI. V dropped 3 bases and J dropped 8 bases, with 13 bases sitting between them. This CDR3 is built from 14 residues. The CDR3 DNA reads TGTGCCAGCAGTGAGGGGCGCCCGGACGAAAAACTGTTTTTT. This encodes CASSEGRPDEKLFF.

The gene calls are TRBV19 and TRBJ1-1; D unresolved. This CDR3 spans 14 amino acids. V shed 5 bases and J shed 0 bases, with 10 bases lying between them. The germline V gene has CDR1 LNHDA and CDR2 SQIVND (reference sequence). This CDR3 is CASSVAGMNTEAFF. The CDR3 DNA follows: TGTGCCAGTAGTGTTGCCGGGATGAACACTGAAGCTTTCTTT.

This clone was seen a few times. The genes are TRBV6-1 and TRBJ1-1, with D hard to call. Trimming removed 0 bases at V and 8 bases at J, with 7 bases between. CDR1 and CDR2 from the germline V gene are MNHNS and SASEGT. The CDR3 is made up of 12 amino acids. Written as DNA, the CDR3 is TGTGCCAGCAGTGAAGCGCCTCGGGAAGCTTTCTTT. It specifies CASSEAPREAFF.

This rearrangement joins TRBV6-1 to TRBJ2-7; 9 positions match TRBD1. This CDR3 has 14 residues. J was trimmed by 6 bases and V by 7 bases; bases with no gene match: 10. Germline V gene data show CDR1 as MNHNS and CDR2 as SASEGT. The CDR3: CASTQGQGFFEQYF. The DNA for the CDR3 is TGTGCCAGCACCCAGGGACAGGGATTCTTCGAGCAGTACTTC.

Note on this clone: At one of its ends the junction is not consistent with the germline gene, which may arise from a read error. This sequence joins TRBV19 and TRBJ1-1, with TRBD1 as a possible D gene (6 bases). The V gene's germline CDR1 is LNHDA and CDR2 SQIVND (reference sequence). The CDR3 is 15 amino acids. This chain's CDR3 is CASSIRLNRDTEASF. Written as DNA, the CDR3 is TGTGCCAGTAGTATACGCCTTAATCGGGACACTGAAGCTTCCTTT.

J is TRBJ1-1 and V is TRBV6-5; 7 bases are a match to TRBD1. CDR1 and CDR2 (germline): MNHEY, SVGAGI. J gave up 1 base and V 0 bases, and 2 bases lay outside the gene matches. There are 15 residues in the CDR3. The CDR3 loop reads CASSYSRQGNTEAFF. The CDR3 coding sequence is TGTGCCAGCAGTTACTCGAGACAGGGGAACACTGAAGCTTTCTTT.

In the case of this clone: At the DNA level, this CDR3 is encoded by other sequences in the same sample as well. In nucleotides, the CDR3 is TGTGCCAGCAGTGACGGAGGAGCACATCAGCCCCAGCATTTT. This codes for CASSDGGAHQPQHF. The chain recombines TRBV6-4 with TRBJ1-5; D not resolved. CDR1 MRHNA and CDR2 SNTAGT come from the germline V gene. V was cut by 2 bases and J by 5 bases, with 10 bases left in between. The CDR3 spans 14 residues.